A selection of T cell receptor beta chains follows, all from one sample in a study of cytomegalovirus exposure and HLA in healthy donors. The table came from immunoSEQ multiplex PCR; TCRdb's copy has only in-frame clones and leaves some out. The table shows fewer than 200,000 clones, with roughly 85% occurring only once. Sequenced material: PBMCs. The source of these receptors is a middle-aged man in good health and CMV-seropositive. The CDR3 runs from the conserved cysteine through the conserved F or W. D genes are given only for firm matches. Size tells how often a clone was seen (once, few, many) or the class of an expanded clone, and some rows leave it out.

j_call | d_call | v_call | clone_size | cdr3_aa | cdr3_nt
TRBJ2-1 | . | TRBV29-1 | . | CSVKTLVGYNEQFF | TGCAGCGTTAAAACGCTAGTGGGTTACAATGAGCAGTTCTTC
TRBJ2-4 | . | TRBV6-1 | . | CASTGGGRIRGYF | TGTGCCAGCACAGGGGGAGGTAGGATTCGCGGGTACTTC
TRBJ2-7 | . | TRBV28 | . | CASSLDSLYEQYF | TGTGCCAGCAGTTTAGACAGCCTCTACGAGCAGTACTTC
TRBJ2-7 | TRBD2 | TRBV11-3 | few | CASSSGTSGIRDEQYF | TGTGCCAGCAGCTCCGGGACTAGCGGGATTCGGGACGAGCAGTACTTC
TRBJ2-3 | . | TRBV9 | . | CASSATTGLANTDTQYF | TGTGCCAGCAGCGCGACTACAGGGCTCGCCAACACAGATACGCAGTATTTT
TRBJ1-4 | TRBD1 | TRBV13 | . | CASSARDRGTELFF | TGTGCCAGCAGCGCCCGGGACAGAGGAACGGAACTGTTTTTT
TRBJ2-2 | TRBD2 | TRBV5-4 | . | CASSYGLAGNTGELFF | TGTGCCAGCAGCTACGGACTAGCGGGAAACACCGGGGAGCTGTTTTTT
TRBJ2-1 | . | TRBV9 | . | CASSVGPGLNEQFF | TGTGCCAGCAGCGTAGGGCCAGGATTGAATGAGCAGTTCTTC
TRBJ2-1 | TRBD2 | TRBV6-6 | . | CASRRGLAAGNNEQFF | TGTGCCAGCAGGCGAGGACTAGCGGCAGGGAACAATGAGCAGTTCTTC
TRBJ2-7 | . | TRBV21-1 | . | CASSSRDGGARYTYEQYF | TGTGCCAGCAGCTCCCGGGACGGAGGGGCCCGTTATACCTACGAGCAGTACTTC
TRBJ2-2 | TRBD2 | TRBV27 | . | CASSLRGAGTGELFF | TGTGCCAGCAGTTTGCGGGGGGCGGGCACCGGGGAGCTGTTTTTT
TRBJ2-7 | TRBD2 | TRBV9 | . | CASSVDPRGRVSEQYF | TGTGCCAGCAGCGTAGATCCTCGCGGGAGGGTTAGCGAGCAGTACTTC
TRBJ1-1 | TRBD1 | TRBV29-1 | . | CSGKTGRVNTEAFF | TGCAGCGGGAAGACAGGGAGAGTGAACACTGAAGCTTTCTTT
TRBJ1-2 | TRBD1 | TRBV19 | . | CASSIVQGSPYGYTF | TGTGCCAGTAGTATAGTACAGGGGTCTCCCTATGGCTACACCTTC
TRBJ2-7 | TRBD2 | TRBV11-3 | . | CASSPPRGGEQYF | TGTGCCAGCAGCCCACCCCGGGGAGGGGAGCAGTACTTC
TRBJ2-4 | TRBD1 | TRBV5-1 | . | CASSPGQGSTAKNIQYF | TGCGCCAGCAGCCCGGGACAGGGATCGACAGCCAAAAACATTCAGTACTTC
TRBJ1-1 | . | TRBV28 | once | CASGAGGSNEAFF | TGTGCCAGCGGAGCGGGAGGGAGCAATGAAGCTTTCTTT
TRBJ2-1 | TRBD1 | TRBV30 | . | CTWTPGQGVVYNEQFF | TGTACCTGGACGCCAGGGCAGGGGGTTGTTTACAATGAGCAGTTCTTC
TRBJ2-2 | . | TRBV29-1 | . | CSVSRDNTGELFF | TGCAGCGTTAGCAGGGATAACACCGGGGAGCTGTTTTTT
TRBJ2-2 | TRBD1 | TRBV4-1 | . | CASSRAGQGAGELFF | TGCGCCAGCAGCCGGGCCGGACAGGGGGCCGGGGAGCTGTTTTTT
TRBJ2-1 | TRBD2 | TRBV12-5 | . | CASLPGGTDEQFF | TGTGCTAGTTTGCCGGGAGGGACTGATGAGCAGTTCTTC
TRBJ2-1 | . | TRBV29-1 | . | CSGRILASYNEQFF | TGCAGCGGCCGCATACTAGCCTCCTACAATGAGCAGTTCTTC
TRBJ2-5 | TRBD1 | TRBV5-1 | . | CASSLGQGGETQYF | TGCGCCAGCAGCTTGGGACAGGGTGGGGAGACCCAGTACTTC
TRBJ2-5 | TRBD1 | TRBV6-5 | . | CASSYSIARGSETQYF | TGTGCCAGCAGTTACTCGATCGCCAGGGGGTCGGAGACCCAGTACTTC
TRBJ2-5 | TRBD1 | TRBV4-1 | . | CASSHVDRVRETQYF | TGCGCCAGCAGCCACGTCGACAGGGTTAGAGAGACCCAGTACTTC
TRBJ2-1 | TRBD2 | TRBV30 | . | CAWRGTSRYGEQFF | TGTGCCTGGAGGGGGACTAGTCGCTACGGTGAGCAGTTCTTC
TRBJ2-5 | TRBD2 | TRBV6-1 | . | CASSSAGGPGETQYF | TGTGCCAGCAGTTCAGCGGGAGGGCCTGGAGAGACCCAGTACTTC
TRBJ2-1 | . | TRBV6-5 | few | CASSYVRTGYNEQFF | TGTGCCAGCAGTTATGTTCGGACTGGATACAATGAGCAGTTCTTC
TRBJ1-2 | TRBD1 | TRBV27 | . | CASSPIDRGRGYTF | TGTGCCAGCAGTCCTATTGACAGGGGGAGAGGCTACACCTTC